Below, one TCR beta chain is given with its context. These data come from a study of TIL therapy for anti-PD-1-resistant metastatic lung cancer. As for the study in general: Tumors carried a median roughly 1.5 non-synonymous mutations per megabase.

The libraries were made with immunoSEQ v3. Clones were sequenced by immunoSEQ multiplex PCR, and TCRdb holds only the in-frame ones, with some missing. Among 45,000 to 60,000 clones, 65% to 80% were seen once, and the ten largest hold 5.6%. This CDR3 region has 12 residues. Losses at the gene ends were 9 bases for V and 4 bases for J; bases not matched to a gene: 4. CDR1 and CDR2 from the germline V gene are LNHNV and YYDKDF (reference sequence). Time point meaning: pre-treatment sample, taken before nivolumab and TIL therapy. Most excised metastases sampled were pleural nodules or supraclavicular lymph nodes. Patients then received nivolumab; progressors got lymphodepletion, TIL and IL-2.

The V gene is TRBV15, the J gene TRBJ2-7, with TRBD1 matching over 9 bases. This receptor was identified in a person aged 25-85 years with non-small cell lung cancer. Sample: tumor tissue, taken at baseline. The chain's CDR3 is CATGQGIYEQYF. DNA for the CDR3: TGTGCCACGGGACAGGGAATTTACGAGCAGTACTTC.